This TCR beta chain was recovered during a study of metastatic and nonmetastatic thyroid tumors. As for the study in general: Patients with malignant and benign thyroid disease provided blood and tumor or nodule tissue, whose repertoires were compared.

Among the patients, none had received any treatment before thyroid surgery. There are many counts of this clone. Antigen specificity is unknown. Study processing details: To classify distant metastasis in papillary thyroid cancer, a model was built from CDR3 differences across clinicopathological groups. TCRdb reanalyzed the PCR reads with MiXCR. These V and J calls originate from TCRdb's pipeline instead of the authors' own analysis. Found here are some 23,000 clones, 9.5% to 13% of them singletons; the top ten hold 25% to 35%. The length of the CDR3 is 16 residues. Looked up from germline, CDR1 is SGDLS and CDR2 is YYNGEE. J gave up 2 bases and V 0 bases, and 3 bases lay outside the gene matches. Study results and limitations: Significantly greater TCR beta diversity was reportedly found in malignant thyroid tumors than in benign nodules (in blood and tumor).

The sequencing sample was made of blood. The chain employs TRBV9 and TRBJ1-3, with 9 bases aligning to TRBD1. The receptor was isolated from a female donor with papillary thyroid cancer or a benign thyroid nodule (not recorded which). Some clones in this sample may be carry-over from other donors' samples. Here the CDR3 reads CASSVDRGRPGNTIYF. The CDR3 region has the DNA TGTGCCAGCAGCGTAGACAGGGGGCGACCTGGAAACACCATATATTTT. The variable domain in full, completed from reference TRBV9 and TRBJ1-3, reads DSGVTQTPKHLITATGQRVTLRCSPRSGDLSVYWYQQSLDQGLQFLIQYYNGEERAKGNILERFSAQQFPDLHSELNLSSLELGDSALYFCASSVDRGRPGNTIYFGEGSWLTVV.